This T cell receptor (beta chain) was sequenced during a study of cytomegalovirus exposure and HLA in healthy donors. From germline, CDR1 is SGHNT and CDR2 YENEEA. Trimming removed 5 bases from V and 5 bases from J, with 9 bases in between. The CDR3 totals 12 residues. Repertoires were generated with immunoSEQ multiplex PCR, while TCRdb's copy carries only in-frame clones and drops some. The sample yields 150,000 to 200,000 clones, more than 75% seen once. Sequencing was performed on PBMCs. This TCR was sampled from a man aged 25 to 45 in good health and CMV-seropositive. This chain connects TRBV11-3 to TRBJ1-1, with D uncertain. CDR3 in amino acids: CASSPSGTEAFF. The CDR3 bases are TGTGCCAGCAGCCCCAGCGGAACTGAAGCTTTCTTT.